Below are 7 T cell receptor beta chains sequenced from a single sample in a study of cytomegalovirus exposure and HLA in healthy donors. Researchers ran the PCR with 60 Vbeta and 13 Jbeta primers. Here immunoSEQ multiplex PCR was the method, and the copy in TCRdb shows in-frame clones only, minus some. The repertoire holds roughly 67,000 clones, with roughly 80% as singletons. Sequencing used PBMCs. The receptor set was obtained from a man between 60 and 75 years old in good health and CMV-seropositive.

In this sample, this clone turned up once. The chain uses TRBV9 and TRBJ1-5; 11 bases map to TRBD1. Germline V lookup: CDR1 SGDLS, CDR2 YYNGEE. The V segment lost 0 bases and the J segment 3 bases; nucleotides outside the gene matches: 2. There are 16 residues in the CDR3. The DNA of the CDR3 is TGTGCCAGCAGCGTAGGGACAGGGGGCTACAATCAGCCCCAGCATTTT. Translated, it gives CASSVGTGGYNQPQHF. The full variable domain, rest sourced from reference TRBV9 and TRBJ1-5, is DSGVTQTPKHLITATGQRVTLRCSPRSGDLSVYWYQQSLDQGLQFLIQYYNGEERAKGNILERFSAQQFPDLHSELNLSSLELGDSALYFCASSVGTGGYNQPQHFGDGTRLSIL.

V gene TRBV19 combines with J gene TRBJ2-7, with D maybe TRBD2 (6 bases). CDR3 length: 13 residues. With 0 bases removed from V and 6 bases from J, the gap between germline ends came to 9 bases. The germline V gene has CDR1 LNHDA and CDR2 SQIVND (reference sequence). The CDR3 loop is CASSIDWRAEQYF. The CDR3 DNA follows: TGTGCCAGTAGTATAGATTGGAGGGCCGAGCAGTACTTC.

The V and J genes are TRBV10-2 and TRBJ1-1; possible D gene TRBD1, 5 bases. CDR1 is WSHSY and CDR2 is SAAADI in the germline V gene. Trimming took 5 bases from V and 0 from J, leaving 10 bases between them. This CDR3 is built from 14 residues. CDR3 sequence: CASSWRGVNTEAFF. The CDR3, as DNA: TGCGCCAGCAGTTGGCGGGGGGTGAACACTGAAGCTTTCTTT.

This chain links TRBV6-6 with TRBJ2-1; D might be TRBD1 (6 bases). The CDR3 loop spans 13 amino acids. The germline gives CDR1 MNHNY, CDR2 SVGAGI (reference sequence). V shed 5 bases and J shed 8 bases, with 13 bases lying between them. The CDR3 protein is CASSQTSGDEQFF. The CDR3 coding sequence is TGTGCCAGCAGTCAGACGTCAGGGGATGAGCAGTTCTTC.

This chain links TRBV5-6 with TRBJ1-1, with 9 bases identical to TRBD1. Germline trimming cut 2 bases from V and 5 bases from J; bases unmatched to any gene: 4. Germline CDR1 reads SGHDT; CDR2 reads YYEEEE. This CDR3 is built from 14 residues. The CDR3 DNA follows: TGTGCCAGCAGCTTCGACAGGGGGTTTACTGAAGCTTTCTTT. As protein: CASSFDRGFTEAFF.

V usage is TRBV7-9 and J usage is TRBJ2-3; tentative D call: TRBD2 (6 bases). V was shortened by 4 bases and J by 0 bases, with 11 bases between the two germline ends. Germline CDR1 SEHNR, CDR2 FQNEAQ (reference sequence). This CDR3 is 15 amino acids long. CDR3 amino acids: CASSSGLYSTDTQYF. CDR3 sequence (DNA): TGTGCCAGCAGCTCGGGACTCTATAGCACAGATACGCAGTATTTT.

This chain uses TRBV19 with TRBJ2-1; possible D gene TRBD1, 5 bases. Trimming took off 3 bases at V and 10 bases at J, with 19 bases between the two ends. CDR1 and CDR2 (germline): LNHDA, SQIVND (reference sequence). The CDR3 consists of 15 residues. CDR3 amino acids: CASSILDNPFGEQFF. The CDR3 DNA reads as TGTGCCAGTAGTATCCTGGACAACCCGTTCGGGGAGCAGTTCTTC.